What follows describes a single T cell receptor (beta chain). Its matching antigen is unknown. The source of the sample is a study of lymphopenia after photon versus proton radiotherapy. General study findings and limits: Under photons, naive T cells and diversity fell while effector/memory populations rose. Authors raise, but do not show, better survival with proton therapy.

Germline lookup yields CDR1 MNHNS and CDR2 SASEGT. V shed 6 bases and J shed 4 bases, with 19 bases lying between them. The CDR3 sequence is 15 residues long. Method: immunoSEQ multiplex PCR; TCRdb's copy keeps in-frame clones and lacks some. The sample records tens of thousands of clones, approximately 90% being singletons. This receptor was taken from a woman in her seventies with pancreatic cancer. This rearrangement joins TRBV6-1 to TRBJ2-7; D is perhaps TRBD1 (6 bases). This sample comprised peripheral blood, obtained from a patient treated with photon-based radiotherapy. The CDR3 DNA is TGTGCCAGCAGACTTACCACCGGGACAAATTACGAGCAGTACTTC. This gives the protein CASRLTTGTNYEQYF.